The 21 T cell receptor beta chains reported below all come from one sample, sequenced in a study of blood T cell repertoires in COVID-19. Some clones are missing from TCRdb's copy, which holds only in-frame ones; the method was immunoSEQ multiplex PCR. The data show around 260,000 clones, roughly 89% seen once. The sample comprised peripheral blood. The receptor source for this set is a man aged 25 to 45 with acute or convalescent COVID-19.

This sequence joins TRBV28 and TRBJ1-1; 9 bases are a match to TRBD1. CDR3 length: 14 residues. The J segment lost 3 bases and the V segment lost 6 bases, leaving 5 bases of the junction unmatched. Germline V CDR1 and CDR2: MDHEN, SYDVKM. In DNA form, the CDR3 reads TGTGCCAGCAGCCGCCGGACAGGGGACACTGAAGCTTTCTTT. It translates to CASSRRTGDTEAFF.

This chain links TRBV13 with TRBJ1-2; TRBD1 might be the D (6 bases). The germline V gene encodes CDR1 PRHDT and CDR2 FYEKMQ (reference sequence). Trimming cost V 3 bases and J 5 bases, with 19 bases left between them. The CDR3 has 16 amino acids. The CDR3 DNA follows: TGTGCCAGCAGCTTCGGCAGGGGCGCCAATAATTATGGCTACACCTTC. Translated, it gives CASSFGRGANNYGYTF.

The chain has TRBV5-1 and TRBJ2-4; 11 positions match TRBD1. V trimming: 6 bases; J trimming: 7 bases; junction bases outside the gene matches: 12. From germline, CDR1 is SGHRS and CDR2 YFSETQ. The CDR3 covers 16 residues. CDR3 coding DNA: TGCGCCAGCAAACCGGACAGGGGGCGAGGTGGGAACATTCAGTACTTC. Translated: CASKPDRGRGGNIQYF.

The CDR3 DNA reads TGTGCCAGCAGCTTCCTGTCCCGGGGCAAAAACATTCAGTACTTC. Amino acid sequence: CASSFLSRGKNIQYF. V and J are TRBV7-2 and TRBJ2-4, with D possibly being TRBD2 (5 bases). The V gene's germline CDR1 is SGHTA and CDR2 FQGNSA. CDR3 length equals 15 residues. Trimming took off 3 bases at V and 3 bases at J, with 12 bases between the two ends.

This sequence joins TRBV5-4 and TRBJ2-1; tentative D call: TRBD1 (6 bases). The CDR3 length is 15 residues. The germline V and J ends were trimmed by 0 bases and 1 base, with 8 bases remaining between them. Germline V gene lookup returns CDR1 SGHNT and CDR2 YYREEE (reference sequence). The CDR3 sequence is CASSLDRASYNEQFF. CDR3 in DNA: TGTGCCAGCAGCTTGGACAGGGCTTCCTACAATGAGCAGTTCTTC.

The chain combines TRBV27 with TRBJ2-7; no clear D gene. This CDR3 is 13 amino acids long. The germline V and J ends were trimmed by 3 bases and 1 base, with 7 bases remaining between them. Germline V lookup: CDR1 MNHEY, CDR2 SMNVEV (reference sequence). The CDR3 is CASSFTESYEQYF. CDR3 coding DNA: TGTGCCAGCAGTTTTACAGAGTCCTACGAGCAGTACTTC.

In nucleotides, the CDR3 is TGTGCCAGCAGTGTGGAACAGACCATCTCGGGGGAGCAGTACTTC. Amino acid sequence: CASSVEQTISGEQYF. The chain recombines TRBV2 with TRBJ2-7; tentative D call: TRBD2 (5 bases). CDR3 length: 15 amino acids. Germline V lookup: CDR1 SNHLY, CDR2 FYNNEI. Trimming cost V 4 bases and J 7 bases, with 20 bases left between them.

Notes on this clone: The identical CDR3 is also encoded by other nucleotide sequences in the sample. This chain links TRBV9 with TRBJ2-5; 10 bases line up with TRBD1. This CDR3 region has 15 residues. V was pared by 0 bases and J by 5 bases, with 4 bases of the junction left unmatched. The V gene's germline CDR1 is SGDLS and CDR2 YYNGEE. The CDR3, as DNA: TGTGCCAGCAGCGTAGAGACAGGGGGCGGTGAGACCCAGTACTTC. Translating gives CASSVETGGGETQYF.

The chain combines TRBV21-1 with TRBJ2-1; the table's D call, TRBD2, has no DNA check behind it. TRBV21-1 represents a pseudogene. The CDR3 sequence is 16 residues long. CDR3 DNA: TGTGCCAGCAGGAGTAGCGGGGGGGCGGATAGCGGTGAGCAGTTCTTC. It translates to CASRSSGGADSGEQFF.

The V and J genes are TRBV27 and TRBJ2-3; D unresolved. Germline CDR1 MNHEY, CDR2 SMNVEV (reference sequence). V shed 1 base and J shed 2 bases, with 7 bases lying between them. The length of the CDR3 is 14 residues. The CDR3 reads CASSLLFLTDTQYF. The DNA of the CDR3 is TGTGCCAGCAGTTTATTGTTCCTCACAGATACGCAGTATTTT.

The table lists this clone with a count of one. The rearrangement uses TRBV11-2 and TRBJ2-1, with D tentatively TRBD2 (7 bases). The ends were cut back, 5 bases at V and 3 bases at J, with 20 bases in the middle. This CDR3 is 17 amino acids long. The germline V gene encodes CDR1 SGHAT and CDR2 FQNNGV. DNA of the CDR3: TGTGCCAGCAGCACAGGTTGGGGGGGCGCTTTCTACAATGAGCAGTTCTTC. Amino acids: CASSTGWGGAFYNEQFF.

This clone showed up many times. The CDR3 DNA reads TGTGCCAGCAGCCAAGAACGGAGGACAGGGCGCGAGCAGTACTTC. As protein: CASSQERRTGREQYF. The chain is built from TRBV4-2 and TRBJ2-7, with 8 bases identical to TRBD1. This CDR3 has 15 amino acids. With 0 bases clipped from V and 6 bases from J, the junction kept 7 bases outside the gene matches. CDR1 LGHNA and CDR2 YNFKEQ come from the germline V gene.

This clone turned up a few times. The chain is built from TRBV3-1 (or the pseudogene TRBV3-2) and TRBJ2-5, with TRBD2 matching over 7 bases. Germline CDR1 and CDR2: LGHDT and YNNKEL (reference sequence). The CDR3 consists of 17 residues. Trimming removed 1 base from V and 1 base from J; junction bases left unmatched: 9. CDR3 DNA sequence: TGTGCCAGCAGCCAAGGTCAAGTAGCGGGTCTCCAAGAGACCCAGTACTTC. It codes for CASSQGQVAGLQETQYF.

The chain uses TRBV9 and TRBJ2-7, with 8 nucleotides matching TRBD1. This CDR3 spans 16 amino acids. The germline CDR1 and CDR2 sequences are SGDLS and YYNGEE. V lost 0 bases, J lost 2 bases, and 7 bases stayed unmatched. The CDR3, as DNA: TGTGCCAGCAGCGTAGAAGGGACAGGTTTGCCCTACGAGCAGTACTTC. This codes for CASSVEGTGLPYEQYF.

As regards this clone: Additional DNA sequences in this sample encode the identical CDR3. The V call is TRBV28, the J call TRBJ2-7, with unresolved D. Trimming took off 6 bases at V and 2 bases at J, with 8 bases between the two ends. This CDR3 contains 12 residues. Germline CDR1 reads MDHEN; CDR2 reads SYDVKM. This chain's CDR3 is CASSLTTYEQYF. The CDR3 DNA reads TGTGCCAGCAGCTTAACTACCTACGAGCAGTACTTC.

CDR3 coding DNA: TGTGCCAGCAGGAGGGACAGGAGCCCAAATCAGCCCCAGCATTTT. Encoded protein: CASRRDRSPNQPQHF. J is TRBJ1-5 and V is TRBV6-5; 8 nucleotides align to TRBD1. The CDR3 covers 15 residues. Trimming at V came to 6 bases and at J to 4 bases, leaving 8 bases not matched to a gene. Germline CDR1 MNHEY, CDR2 SVGAGI.

This clone was found a few times. This CDR3 is also generated by other DNA sequences in the sample. V usage is TRBV10-2 and J usage is TRBJ1-5; D gene unclear. Germline assignment: CDR1 WSHSY and CDR2 SAAADI. The length of the CDR3 is 14 residues. Trimming removed 10 bases at V and 1 base at J, with 14 bases between. The CDR3 nucleotides are TGCGCCACGCGGGAGGGTGGGAGCAATCAGCCCCAGCATTTT. Its translation is CATREGGSNQPQHF.

This clone came up a few times. The rearrangement uses TRBV19 and TRBJ2-1; D not certain. Germline V CDR1 and CDR2: LNHDA, SQIVND (reference sequence). The CDR3 sequence is 14 residues long. Trimming shortened V by 5 bases and J by 1 base, and 9 bases separated the two germline ends. The CDR3 loop reads CASSLRVSYNEQFF. The CDR3 DNA reads TGTGCCAGTAGTCTCCGGGTTTCCTACAATGAGCAGTTCTTC.

The CDR3 nucleotides are TGTGCCAGCAGTTACTCTAGAAGCGGGACCGCAGATACGCAGTATTTT. Amino acids: CASSYSRSGTADTQYF. The V and J genes are TRBV6-5 and TRBJ2-3; 7 bases match TRBD2. This CDR3 has 16 residues. V gave up 0 bases and J gave up 4 bases; unmatched junction bases: 7. The germline V gene has CDR1 MNHEY and CDR2 SVGAGI.

The chain joins TRBV2 to TRBJ2-7; 7 bases map to TRBD1. Looked up from germline, CDR1 is SNHLY and CDR2 is FYNNEI. V shed 9 bases and J 5 bases; nucleotides not matched to a gene: 16. The CDR3 length is 15 residues. In DNA form, the CDR3 reads TGTGCCAGGACCCTTAGACAGGGATTGCTAGACGAGCAGTACTTC. Amino acid sequence: CARTLRQGLLDEQYF.

V is TRBV3-1 (or the pseudogene TRBV3-2) and J is TRBJ2-1; 9 nucleotides agree with TRBD2. The ends lost 0 bases at V and 12 bases at J; junction bases unmatched: 12. The CDR3 extends over 16 amino acids. Per germline, CDR1 LGHDT and CDR2 YNNKEL (reference sequence). The CDR3 sequence: CASSQDMRTSAIVQFF. DNA of the CDR3: TGTGCCAGCAGCCAAGATATGAGGACTAGCGCAATAGTGCAGTTCTTC.